The T cell receptor (beta chain) described here comes from a study of blood T cells in healthy people across ages. A second about 6 to 11 cycle PCR used barcoded and J-beta primers. Each CDR3 protein gets one entry after TCRdb re-called the 5' RACE reads with MiXCR. The sample has fewer than 2,000,000 distinct CDR3 sequences, more than 35% seen once; the top ten hold 20% to 25%. The sample holds a few counts of this clonotype. The sequenced sample was blood. This TCR was sampled from a human donor in good health.

The CDR3 DNA is TGCGCCAGCAGCCAAGGTTGGGACTCGGAGACCCAGTACTTC. This gives the protein CASSQGWDSETQYF. The chain couples TRBV4-1 to TRBJ2-5; weak D call: TRBD2 (6 bases). Germline CDR1 MGHRA, CDR2 YSYEKL. The V end lost 1 base, the J end lost 5 bases, and 11 bases lay between the germline ends. The CDR3 loop spans 14 amino acids.